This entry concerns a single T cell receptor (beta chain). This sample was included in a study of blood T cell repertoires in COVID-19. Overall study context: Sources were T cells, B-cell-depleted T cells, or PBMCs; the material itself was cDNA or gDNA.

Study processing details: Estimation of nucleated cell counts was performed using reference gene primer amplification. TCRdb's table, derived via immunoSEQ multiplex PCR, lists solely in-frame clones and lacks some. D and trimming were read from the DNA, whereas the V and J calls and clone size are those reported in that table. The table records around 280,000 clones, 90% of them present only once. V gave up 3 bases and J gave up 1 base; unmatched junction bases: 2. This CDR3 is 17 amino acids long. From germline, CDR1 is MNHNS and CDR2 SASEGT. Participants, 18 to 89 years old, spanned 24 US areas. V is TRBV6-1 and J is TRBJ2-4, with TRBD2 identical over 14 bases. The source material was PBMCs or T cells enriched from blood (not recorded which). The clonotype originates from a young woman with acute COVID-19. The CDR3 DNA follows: TGTGCCAGCAGTGACAGGACTAGCGGGAGGGCCAAAAACATTCAGTACTTC. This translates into CASSDRTSGRAKNIQYF.